This T cell receptor (beta chain) comes out of a study of T-cell reconstitution after alpha-beta-depleted transplantation in children. Study-level results: Diversity and T-cell counts at one year after transplant derived mostly from new T cells. Reportedly, only several hundred clones from non-depleted graft cells drove alpha-beta T-cell counts at about two months. From surviving recipient T cells and thymic progenitors came the high day-60 TCRbeta diversity observed in some patients.

Unique molecular identifiers were incorporated into the prepared TCRbeta library. TCRdb passed the PCR reads through MiXCR, listing each CDR3 protein once. The data show about 120,000 distinct CDR3 sequences, approximately 22% seen once. Points on this clonotype: The target antigen is unknown.

The TCR comes from a male patient aged 2 to 9 who had a stem cell transplant for chronic granulomatous disease, so the T cells may come from the graft donor. The sequencing here drew on PBMCs, mostly from graft donor cells, taken 180 days after TCRalphabeta/CD19-depleted stem cell transplant.

CDR3 DNA sequence: TGTGCCAGCAGCGGACGTGAGAACACCGGGGAGCTGTTTTTT. The encoded protein is CASSGRENTGELFF. The rearrangement uses TRBV7-9 and TRBJ2-2; D gene uncertain. V lost 5 bases to trimming and J lost 1 base, with 8 bases between them. Germline V gene data show CDR1 as SEHNR and CDR2 as FQNEAQ (reference sequence). The CDR3 totals 14 residues.